The rows below give T cell receptor beta chains drawn from one sample of a study of CD8 T cells in Susac syndrome. Each CDR3 protein is one row after TCRdb ran MiXCR on the immunoSEQ multiplex PCR reads. The sample gives fewer than 200,000 distinct CDR3 sequences, approximately 94% of which show up once; 0.12% is in the top ten. The sequenced material came from CD4+ T cells from PBMCs. The receptors stem from a human donor with Susac syndrome. Each CDR3 is given with its conserved first and last residue. Fields, in order: clone size, D gene, J gene, V gene, CDR3 protein, CDR3 DNA. A D gene is named only where the DNA matches it firmly. Rows give clone size only sometimes, using once, few, many, or a class for an expanded clone.

>few|NA|TRBJ2-7|TRBV6-2/TRBV6-3
CASTWGYEQYF
TGTGCCAGCACCTGGGGTTACGAGCAGTACTTC
>NA|TRBD1|TRBJ2-3|TRBV29-1
CSVATGATDTQYF
TGCAGCGTTGCAACAGGGGCCACAGATACGCAGTATTTT
>NA|NA|TRBJ1-1|TRBV30
CAWRLMNTEAFF
TGTGCCTGGAGACTAATGAACACTGAAGCTTTCTTT
>NA|NA|TRBJ2-2|TRBV6-5
CASSWQGYTGELFF
TGTGCCAGCAGTTGGCAGGGGTACACCGGGGAGCTGTTTTTT
>NA|NA|TRBJ1-4|TRBV7-9
CASSLAATNEKLFF
TGTGCCAGCAGCTTAGCAGCAACTAATGAAAAACTGTTTTTT
>NA|NA|TRBJ2-2|TRBV5-1
CASSLPGANTGELFF
TGCGCCAGCAGCTTGCCAGGGGCGAACACCGGGGAGCTGTTTTTT
>once|TRBD1|TRBJ2-3|TRBV29-1
CSAGQGARDTQYF
TGCAGCGCTGGACAGGGGGCGAGAGATACGCAGTATTTT
>NA|TRBD1|TRBJ2-2|TRBV4-3
CASGLSGTGGRGELFF
TGCGCCAGCGGCCTTTCCGGGACAGGGGGGCGGGGGGAGCTGTTTTTT
>NA|NA|TRBJ2-3|TRBV14
CASSRDERLADTQYF
TGTGCCAGCAGCCGAGATGAACGGCTGGCAGATACGCAGTATTTT
>once|TRBD1|TRBJ1-2|TRBV20-1
CSARVPWFGQGDLNGYTF
TGCAGTGCTAGAGTACCTTGGTTCGGACAGGGGGATCTCAATGGCTACACCTTC
>NA|NA|TRBJ1-4|TRBV20-1
CSARRATNEKLFF
TGCAGTGCTAGGCGTGCAACTAATGAAAAACTGTTTTTT
>NA|NA|TRBJ2-5|TRBV7-2
CASSLVAAETQYF
TGTGCCAGCAGCTTAGTGGCGGCAGAGACCCAGTACTTC
>NA|NA|TRBJ2-1|TRBV6-5
CASSSPGSSDPDEQFF
TGTGCCAGCAGTTCACCGGGTTCCTCGGATCCAGATGAGCAGTTCTTC
>NA|NA|TRBJ2-3|TRBV2
CASRSGPGADTQYF
TGTGCCAGCAGATCCGGGCCGGGGGCAGATACGCAGTATTTT
>NA|TRBD1|TRBJ1-5|TRBV10-3
CAISQGQGGNQPQHF
TGTGCCATCAGCCAGGGACAGGGGGGAAATCAGCCCCAGCATTTT
>NA|NA|TRBJ2-3|TRBV20-1
CSARIAAQLSDTQYF
TGCAGTGCTAGAATCGCGGCCCAATTATCCGATACGCAGTATTTT
>NA|TRBD1|TRBJ1-1|TRBV3-1
CASSNRGDTEAFF
TGTGCCAGCAGCAACAGGGGGGACACTGAAGCTTTCTTT
>once|NA|TRBJ1-4|TRBV24-1
CGTGSNEKLFF
TGTGGAACAGGGAGTAATGAAAAACTGTTTTTT
>NA|NA|TRBJ1-1|TRBV12-3/TRBV12-4
CASSPVGGWYTEAFF
TGTGCCAGCAGTCCCGTGGGCGGGTGGTACACTGAAGCTTTCTTT
>NA|TRBD1|TRBJ2-3|TRBV18
CASSPQGATSTDTQYF
TGTGCCAGCTCACCGCAGGGGGCGACTAGCACAGATACGCAGTATTTT
>NA|NA|TRBJ2-2|TRBV3-1
CASSQSGPGGELFF
TGTGCCAGCAGCCAATCTGGACCGGGCGGGGAGCTGTTTTTT
>NA|TRBD1|TRBJ1-6|TRBV7-8
CASSSRTGVTGSPLHF
TGTGCCAGCAGCTCGAGGACAGGGGTTACGGGGTCACCCCTCCACTTT
>NA|NA|TRBJ1-3|TRBV7-6
CASSLGGDLGGGNTIYF
TGTGCCAGCAGCTTAGGGGGGGACCTCGGAGGTGGAAACACCATATATTTT
>NA|NA|TRBJ1-2|TRBV20-1
CSARDPSLANYGYTF
TGCAGTGCTAGAGATCCCAGCCTCGCCAACTATGGCTACACCTTC
>few|NA|TRBJ2-5|TRBV7-9
CASTPVETQYF
TGTGCCAGCACCCCAGTGGAGACCCAGTACTTC
>NA|NA|TRBJ1-1|TRBV6-4
CASSPDGPPTEAFF
TGTGCCAGCAGCCCCGATGGTCCACCTACTGAAGCTTTCTTT
>NA|NA|TRBJ1-1|TRBV29-1
CSVRTGPYTEAFF
TGCAGCGTGCGAACAGGGCCCTATACTGAAGCTTTCTTT
>NA|NA|TRBJ1-6|TRBV24-1
CATSDLDSESDSPLHF
TGTGCCACCAGTGATTTGGACAGCGAATCGGATTCACCCCTCCACTTT